Each of the 24 T cell receptor beta chains below was sequenced from the same sample in a study of blood T cell repertoires in COVID-19. Profiled with immunoSEQ multiplex PCR; TCRdb holds only in-frame clones, not every one. The data show more than 100,000 clones, about 83% seen once. Source material: PBMCs or T cells enriched from blood (not recorded which). These receptors were obtained from a woman aged 25 to 39 who had recovered from COVID-19.

This chain uses TRBV28 with TRBJ1-3; 8 bases line up with TRBD1. Germline loops: CDR1 MDHEN, CDR2 SYDVKM. CDR3 length: 18 amino acids. The V segment lost 4 bases and the J segment 2 bases; nucleotides outside the gene matches: 13. The CDR3 coding sequence is TGTGCCAGCAGTTCCCAAGCCCCGGGACAGGAAGCTGGAAACACCATATATTTT. Its translation is CASSSQAPGQEAGNTIYF.

The V gene is TRBV19, the J gene TRBJ1-5; 10 bases match TRBD1. With V trimmed by 6 bases and J by 4 bases, 9 bases remained unmatched. Looked up from germline, CDR1 is LNHDA and CDR2 is SQIVND (reference sequence). This CDR3 comprises 16 residues. Written as DNA, the CDR3 is TGTGCCAGTAGCCAGGGACAGGGGTGGGGGAATCAGCCCCAGCATTTT. It specifies CASSQGQGWGNQPQHF.

This chain connects TRBV7-2 to TRBJ2-1; 11 nucleotides match TRBD2. V was clipped by 3 bases and J by 6 bases; unmatched bases: 7. The germline CDR1 and CDR2 sequences are SGHTA and FQGNSA. The length of the CDR3 is 16 residues. The CDR3 loop reads CASSFSGRGGSNEQFF. The DNA for the CDR3 is TGTGCCAGCAGCTTTAGCGGGAGGGGGGGGTCCAATGAGCAGTTCTTC.

J is TRBJ2-3 and V is TRBV19, with D tentatively TRBD2 (6 bases). CDR3 length equals 16 residues. Germline CDR1 LNHDA, CDR2 SQIVND (reference sequence). Trimming shortened V by 4 bases and J by 1 base, and 15 bases separated the two germline ends. Here the CDR3 DNA reads TGTGCCAGTAGTAGGACGGTCGGGGAGGGCACAGATACGCAGTATTTT. This sequence encodes CASSRTVGEGTDTQYF.

The chain employs TRBV30 and TRBJ2-5; possible D gene TRBD2, 5 bases. CDR3 length equals 14 residues. Trimming cost V 1 base and J 2 bases, with 11 bases left between them. Germline V gene data show CDR1 as GTSNPN and CDR2 as SVGIG (reference sequence). CDR3 region: CAWSAPGTQETQYF. The CDR3 nucleotides are TGTGCCTGGAGTGCCCCGGGAACTCAAGAGACCCAGTACTTC.

The J gene is TRBJ2-1, the V gene TRBV19, with TRBD2 identical over 7 bases. There are 14 residues in the CDR3. Germline CDR1 reads LNHDA; CDR2 reads SQIVND (reference sequence). Losses at the gene ends were 9 bases for V and 3 bases for J; bases not matched to a gene: 8. In DNA form, the CDR3 reads TGTGCCAGACTACCGGGAGGCGGCTACAATGAGCAGTTCTTC. Translated: CARLPGGGYNEQFF.

The rearrangement uses TRBV18 and TRBJ1-2; TRBD1 matches at 10 bases. J gave up 7 bases and V 6 bases, and 8 bases lay outside the gene matches. Germline CDR1 is KGHSH and CDR2 is LQKENI. This CDR3 region has 14 residues. CDR3 in DNA: TGTGCCAGCTCGGAGACAGGGGGCGAGGTTGGCTACACCTTC. It is translated as CASSETGGEVGYTF.

V usage is TRBV18 and J usage is TRBJ2-7; tentative D call: TRBD2 (5 bases). CDR1 KGHSH and CDR2 LQKENI come from the germline V gene. CDR3 length equals 13 residues. Trimming took off 6 bases at V and 6 bases at J, with 15 bases between the two ends. CDR3 region: CASSEGLGFEQYF. CDR3 DNA: TGTGCCAGCTCCGAAGGACTCGGGTTCGAGCAGTACTTC. The full variable domain, rest sourced from reference TRBV18 and TRBJ2-7, is NAGVMQNPRHLVRRRGQEARLRCSPMKGHSHVYWYRQLPEEGLKFMVYLQKENIIDESGMPKERFSAEFPKEGPSILRIQQVVRGDSAAYFCASSEGLGFEQYFGPGTRLTVT.

The rearrangement links TRBV28 to TRBJ1-4; D not resolved. V gave up 4 bases and J gave up 8 bases, with 14 bases separating them. There are 14 residues in the CDR3. The germline gives CDR1 MDHEN, CDR2 SYDVKM. Here the CDR3 reads CASSSVGTEEKLFF. CDR3 nucleotide sequence: TGTGCCAGCAGTTCAGTTGGTACAGAGGAAAAACTGTTTTTT.

This clone has only a few counts. V and J are TRBV4-3 and TRBJ2-1, with TRBD2 matching over 9 bases. Germline lookup yields CDR1 LGHNA and CDR2 YSLEER. The ends lost 7 bases at V and 3 bases at J; junction bases unmatched: 10. The CDR3 is made up of 16 amino acids. CDR3 DNA: TGCGCCAGCACTCGGGGTAGCGGGAGTTACTACAATGAGCAGTTCTTC. Translation: CASTRGSGSYYNEQFF.

This chain uses TRBV27 with TRBJ2-5, with 10 bases aligning to TRBD1. The CDR3 consists of 15 residues. CDR1 MNHEY and CDR2 SMNVEV come from the germline V gene (reference sequence). V shed 3 bases, J shed 4 bases, and the junction held 5 bases outside the gene matches. CDR3 amino acids: CASSFGTGARETQYF. The CDR3 DNA follows: TGTGCCAGCAGTTTTGGGACAGGGGCCCGAGAGACCCAGTACTTC.

This clone occurred a few times. V gene TRBV5-6 combines with J gene TRBJ2-2, with 9 positions matching TRBD2. V lost 0 bases to trimming and J lost 4 bases; unmatched junction nucleotides: 4. The CDR3 runs 16 residues. The germline CDR1 and CDR2 sequences are SGHDT and YYEEEE. The CDR3 DNA sequence: TGTGCCAGCAGCTTGGTGCTAGCGGGACCCACCGGGGAGCTGTTTTTT. It specifies CASSLVLAGPTGELFF.

V and J are TRBV9 and TRBJ2-2; 14 bases align to TRBD2. J gave up 4 bases and V 2 bases, and 13 bases lay outside the gene matches. The CDR3 sequence is 20 residues long. Per the germline V gene, CDR1 is SGDLS and CDR2 is YYNGEE. The CDR3 reads CASSVSVSAGLAGVTGELFF. The DNA of the CDR3 is TGTGCCAGCAGCGTCTCTGTCTCGGCGGGACTAGCGGGAGTCACCGGGGAGCTGTTTTTT.

This clone was recorded at least ten times. The chain links TRBV2 to TRBJ2-7, with 7 bases matching TRBD2. V lost 9 bases to trimming and J lost 3 bases; unmatched junction nucleotides: 8. The CDR3 sequence is 13 residues long. Germline CDR1 and CDR2: SNHLY and FYNNEI. In DNA form, the CDR3 reads TGTGCCAGTCGGGATGCTAGCGGCTACGAGCAGTACTTC. Translated, it gives CASRDASGYEQYF.

This chain joins TRBV6-4 and TRBJ2-7; 9 nucleotides agree with TRBD1. CDR3 length: 16 residues. Trimming cost V 0 bases and J 4 bases; bases outside gene matches: 7. Per the germline V gene, CDR1 is MRHNA and CDR2 is SNTAGT. The CDR3 loop reads CASSDSAGTGPYEQYF. The CDR3 DNA sequence: TGTGCCAGCAGTGACTCCGCAGGGACAGGGCCATACGAGCAGTACTTC.

This clone was observed once. The sample has other DNA sequences that encode this CDR3 too. The CDR3, as DNA: TGTGCCTGGAGTGTAAGGGGTGAAAAACTGTTTTTT. Translation gives CAWSVRGEKLFF. V usage is TRBV30 and J usage is TRBJ1-4, with D possibly being TRBD1 (5 bases). From germline, CDR1 is GTSNPN and CDR2 SVGIG (reference sequence). CDR3 length equals 12 residues. V dropped 0 bases and J dropped 7 bases, with 6 bases sitting between them.

The chain carries TRBV28 and TRBJ2-7, with D unclear. The CDR3 totals 11 residues. The V gene's germline CDR1 is MDHEN and CDR2 SYDVKM. Trimming left V 9 bases short and J 4 bases short, with 10 bases between. The CDR3 spells CASKTPYEQYF. CDR3 DNA: TGTGCCAGTAAGACTCCATACGAGCAGTACTTC.

This clone was picked up a small number of times. The V gene is TRBV5-1, the J gene TRBJ2-1, with 9 bases lining up with TRBD2. J was trimmed by 7 bases and V by 3 bases; bases with no gene match: 8. CDR3 length: 15 amino acids. Germline values: CDR1 SGHRS, CDR2 YFSETQ. The CDR3 DNA follows: TGCGCCAGCAGCTGGGGCACTAGCGGGTTAAATGAGCAGTTCTTC. Translating gives CASSWGTSGLNEQFF.

The chain is built from TRBV5-4 and TRBJ2-1; D may be TRBD2 (5 bases). This CDR3 is built from 14 residues. V was pared by 0 bases and J by 7 bases, with 11 bases between. From germline, CDR1 is SGHNT and CDR2 YYREEE (reference sequence). CDR3 coding DNA: TGTGCCAGCAGCTTGGACCTAGCTCGTAATGAGCAGTTCTTC. Translating it yields CASSLDLARNEQFF.

The V gene is TRBV7-2, the J gene TRBJ2-3; TRBD2 agrees at 8 bases. This CDR3 is built from 16 residues. Germline-derived CDR1 and CDR2 are SGHTA and FQGNSA. With V trimmed by 6 bases and J by 3 bases, 11 bases remained unmatched. This CDR3 reads CASSERAGAGTDTQYF. The CDR3 DNA follows: TGTGCCAGCAGTGAACGAGCGGGAGCGGGAACAGATACGCAGTATTTT. The full variable domain, its missing parts supplied by reference TRBV7-2 and TRBJ2-3, is GAGVSQSPSNKVTEKGKDVELRCDPISGHTALYWYRQSLGQGLEFLIYFQGNSAPDKSGLPSDRFSAERTGGSVSTLTIQRTQQEDSAVYLCASSERAGAGTDTQYFGPGTRLTVL.

This rearrangement joins TRBV11-2 to TRBJ2-7, with 9 bases identical to TRBD1. V shed 5 bases and J 2 bases; nucleotides not matched to a gene: 4. The CDR3 runs to 14 residues. The V gene's germline CDR1 is SGHAT and CDR2 FQNNGV. CDR3 protein: CASSANRGPYEQYF. The CDR3 bases are TGTGCCAGCAGCGCGAACAGGGGGCCCTACGAGCAGTACTTC.

The rearrangement links TRBV6-4 to TRBJ2-1, with D possibly TRBD1 on 6 matching bases. Germline V lookup: CDR1 MRHNA, CDR2 SNTAGT. The V gene lost 3 bases and the J gene lost 0 bases, with 9 bases spanning the gap. CDR3 size: 15 residues. CDR3 in amino acids: CASSELGGSYNEQFF. The CDR3 coding sequence is TGTGCCAGCAGTGAGTTAGGGGGCTCCTACAATGAGCAGTTCTTC.

The table lists this clone with a count of one. The chain has TRBV29-1 and TRBJ1-2, with TRBD1 as a possible D gene (6 bases). CDR1 is SQVTM, CDR2 ANQGSEA, per germline. The CDR3 length is 15 residues. Trimming left V 4 bases short and J 4 bases short, with 19 bases between. The CDR3 bases are TGCAGCGTTGTAAGGGGAACCGGGACAACCTATGGCTACACCTTC. Translating it yields CSVVRGTGTTYGYTF.

The CDR3 spells CASRGPPGGETQYF. In DNA form, the CDR3 reads TGTGCCAGCAGGGGCCCTCCGGGAGGGGAGACCCAGTACTTC. The gene calls are TRBV2 and TRBJ2-5, with 8 bases aligning to TRBD2. The CDR3 length is 14 residues. Germline assignment: CDR1 SNHLY and CDR2 FYNNEI. Trimming at V came to 6 bases and at J to 5 bases, leaving 8 bases not matched to a gene.